This T cell receptor (beta chain) was obtained from a study of blood T cell repertoires in COVID-19 (dated by TCRdb to the early 2020s). For the wider study: Samples from collaborators originated in the United States, Italy and Spain and spanned both the acute and convalescent phases of COVID-19. The dataset comprised deeply sampled blood TCRbeta repertoires from subjects exposed to, actively infected with, or recovered from COVID-19. The repertoires were made available in a free public database intended to serve as a resource for research on the immune response to SARS-CoV-2. Where available, HLA class I and class II types were obtained from metadata supplied by the sample provider rather than from assay-based typing. A de-identified subject ID, COVID-19 status, age in years and sex were almost always included in the sample metadata. The prospective study material was composed of cDNA or gDNA derived from T cells, B-cell-depleted T cells, or PBMCs. The samples were drawn from two sources: the first 160 participants of the ongoing ImmuneRACE study, and some 1,300 subjects contributed by 6 global collaborators.

Another Seattle source contributed samples from volunteer blood donors who had recovered from COVID-19. Collaborating institutions collected whole blood in K2EDTA tubes following their own protocols. For TCRbeta analysis, collaborators shipped samples in one of three forms: frozen whole blood, isolated PBMCs, or DNA extracted from either of those sample types. This clone was seen just once. The clone's antigen remains unknown. Base qualities are missing; no much larger clone stands one base away. TCRbeta CDR3 regions were amplified from genomic DNA by means of the immunoSEQ Assay, a bias-controlled multiplex PCR. As for how the authors treated the data: The number of nucleated cells in each sample was estimated from the amplification of reference gene primers within the assay. To quantify the absolute abundance of each unique TCRbeta CDR3 rearrangement, sequence reads were collapsed and filtered. For each sample, productive Simpson clonality was calculated as the square root of Simpson's diversity index across productive rearrangements. As stored in TCRdb, this immuneACCESS dataset retains in-frame rearrangements with V and J assigned. A fraction of the clones does not appear; measured against another copy, unresolved V genes explain less than half of the discrepancy, and the remainder lacks a known reason. For V, J and clone size, that table is used; D and trimming come from the DNA. In this sample the table shows 150,000 to 200,000 clones, about nine tenths of which occur a single time. The ten largest clones add up to about 3.9% of the sample.

The study at large found these results: How much clinical and demographic metadata was included differed by source and by participant, and the metadata was provided uncurated.

Looking up the germline V gene yields CDR1 SGHNT and CDR2 YENEEA. Trimming takes 1 base from V and 2 bases from J, and the germline ends sit 8 bases apart. Including the terminal cysteine and phenylalanine, the CDR3 comprises 14 residues. Only the CDR3 DNA stays, 42 bases, in frame from base 1. The chain couples TRBV11-3 to TRBJ2-5; TRBD1 is possibly the D segment (6 matching bases). Sequencing was performed on peripheral blood. The receptor was derived from an older woman who had recovered from COVID-19. The CDR3 protein is CASSLGGQQETQYF. Here is the DNA: TGTGCCAGCAGCTTAGGTGGACAGCAAGAGACCCAGTACTTC.